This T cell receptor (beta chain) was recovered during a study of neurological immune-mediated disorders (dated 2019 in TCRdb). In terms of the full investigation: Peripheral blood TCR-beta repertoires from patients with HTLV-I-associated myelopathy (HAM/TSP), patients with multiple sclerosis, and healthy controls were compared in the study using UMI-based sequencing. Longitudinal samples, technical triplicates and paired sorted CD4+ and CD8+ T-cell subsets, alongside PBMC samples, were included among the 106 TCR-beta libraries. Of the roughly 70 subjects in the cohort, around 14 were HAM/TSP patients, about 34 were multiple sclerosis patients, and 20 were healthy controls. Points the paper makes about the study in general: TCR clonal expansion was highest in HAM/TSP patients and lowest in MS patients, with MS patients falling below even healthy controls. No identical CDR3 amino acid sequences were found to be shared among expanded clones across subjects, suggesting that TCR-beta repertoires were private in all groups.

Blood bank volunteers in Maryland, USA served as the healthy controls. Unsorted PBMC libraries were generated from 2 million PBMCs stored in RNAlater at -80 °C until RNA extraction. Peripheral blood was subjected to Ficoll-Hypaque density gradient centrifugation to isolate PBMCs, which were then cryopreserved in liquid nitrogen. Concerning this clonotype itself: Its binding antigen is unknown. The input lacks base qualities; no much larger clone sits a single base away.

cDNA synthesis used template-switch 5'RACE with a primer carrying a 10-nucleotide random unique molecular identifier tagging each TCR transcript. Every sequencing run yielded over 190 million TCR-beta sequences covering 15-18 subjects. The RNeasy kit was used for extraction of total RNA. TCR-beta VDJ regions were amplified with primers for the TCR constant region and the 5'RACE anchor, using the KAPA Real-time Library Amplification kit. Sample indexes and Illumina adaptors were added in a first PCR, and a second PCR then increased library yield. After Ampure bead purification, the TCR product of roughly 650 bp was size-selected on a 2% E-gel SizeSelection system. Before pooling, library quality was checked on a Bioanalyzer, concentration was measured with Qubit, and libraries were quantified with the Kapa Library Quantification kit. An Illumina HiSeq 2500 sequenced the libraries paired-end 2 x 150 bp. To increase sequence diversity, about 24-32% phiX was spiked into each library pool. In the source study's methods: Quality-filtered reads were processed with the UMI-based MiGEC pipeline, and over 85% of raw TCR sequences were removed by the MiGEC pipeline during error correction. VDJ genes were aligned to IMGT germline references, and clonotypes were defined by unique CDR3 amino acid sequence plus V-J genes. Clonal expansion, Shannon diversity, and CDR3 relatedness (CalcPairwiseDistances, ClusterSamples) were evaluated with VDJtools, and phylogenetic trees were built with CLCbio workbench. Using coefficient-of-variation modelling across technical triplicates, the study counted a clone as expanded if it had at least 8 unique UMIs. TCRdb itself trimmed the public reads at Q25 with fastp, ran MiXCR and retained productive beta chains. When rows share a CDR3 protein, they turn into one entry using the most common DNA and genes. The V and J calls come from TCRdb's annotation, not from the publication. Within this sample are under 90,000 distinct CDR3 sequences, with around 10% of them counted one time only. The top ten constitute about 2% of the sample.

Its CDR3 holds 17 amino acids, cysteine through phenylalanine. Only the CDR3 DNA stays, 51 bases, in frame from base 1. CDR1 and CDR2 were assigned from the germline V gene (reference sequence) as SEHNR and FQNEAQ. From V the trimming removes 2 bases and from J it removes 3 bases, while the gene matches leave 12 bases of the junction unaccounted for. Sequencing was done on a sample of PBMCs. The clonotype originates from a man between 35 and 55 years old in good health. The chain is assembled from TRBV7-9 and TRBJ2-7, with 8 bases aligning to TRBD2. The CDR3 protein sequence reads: CASSLPLMRGALYEQYF. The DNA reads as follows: TGTGCCAGCAGCTTACCCCTCATGCGGGGGGCCCTCTACGAGCAGTACTTC.